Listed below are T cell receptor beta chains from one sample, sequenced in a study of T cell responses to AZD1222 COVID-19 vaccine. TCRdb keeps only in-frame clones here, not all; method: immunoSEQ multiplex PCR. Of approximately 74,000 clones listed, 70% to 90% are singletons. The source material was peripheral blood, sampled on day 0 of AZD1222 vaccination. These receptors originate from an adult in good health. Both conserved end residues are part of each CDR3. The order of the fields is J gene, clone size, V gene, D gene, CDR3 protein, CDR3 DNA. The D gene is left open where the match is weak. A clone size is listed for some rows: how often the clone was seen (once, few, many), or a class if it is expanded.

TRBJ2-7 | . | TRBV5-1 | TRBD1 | CASSFGQGVSYEQYF | TGCGCCAGCAGCTTCGGCCAGGGGGTTTCCTACGAGCAGTACTTC
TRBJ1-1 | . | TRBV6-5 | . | CASRTSTGRTEAFF | TGTGCCAGCAGAACCTCCACGGGGAGAACTGAAGCTTTCTTT
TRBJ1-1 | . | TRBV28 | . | CASILEGDRTEAFF | TGTGCCAGCATTCTGGAGGGAGATAGGACTGAAGCTTTCTTT
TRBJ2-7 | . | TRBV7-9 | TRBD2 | CASSLMGRDSYEQYF | TGTGCCAGCAGCTTGATGGGGAGGGACTCCTACGAGCAGTACTTC
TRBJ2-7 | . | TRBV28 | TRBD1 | CASSLPGQGFEQYF | TGTGCCAGCAGTTTACCGGGACAGGGGTTCGAGCAGTACTTC
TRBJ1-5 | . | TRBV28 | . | CASSNLSPGGNQPQHF | TGTGCCAGCAGCAATCTCTCCCCAGGGGGCAATCAGCCCCAGCATTTT
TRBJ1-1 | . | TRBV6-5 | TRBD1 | CASSYQGDTEAFF | TGTGCCAGCAGTTATCAGGGGGACACTGAAGCTTTCTTT
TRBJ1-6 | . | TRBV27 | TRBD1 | CASRMDRDNSPLHF | TGTGCCAGCAGGATGGACAGGGATAATTCACCCCTCCACTTT
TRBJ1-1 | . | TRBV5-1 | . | CASSLVDRFEAFF | TGCGCCAGCAGCTTGGTTGATCGGTTTGAAGCTTTCTTT
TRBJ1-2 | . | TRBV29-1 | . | CSVADGGYTF | TGCAGCGTTGCGGATGGTGGCTACACCTTC
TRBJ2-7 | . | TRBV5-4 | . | CASSLPGAASSYEQYF | TGTGCCAGCAGCTTGCCCGGGGCAGCCAGCTCCTACGAGCAGTACTTC
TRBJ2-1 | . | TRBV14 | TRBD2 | CASTPGLAGGEQFF | TGTGCCAGCACCCCCGGGCTAGCGGGAGGTGAGCAGTTCTTC
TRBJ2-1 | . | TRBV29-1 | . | CSVGRQVNEQFF | TGCAGCGTTGGGAGACAGGTCAATGAGCAGTTCTTC
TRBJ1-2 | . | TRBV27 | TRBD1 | CASSPGTGANYGYTF | TGTGCCAGCAGCCCTGGGACAGGGGCTAACTATGGCTACACCTTC
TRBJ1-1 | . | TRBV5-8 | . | CASSLVVGNTEAFF | TGTGCCAGCAGCTTGGTAGTGGGAAACACTGAAGCTTTCTTT
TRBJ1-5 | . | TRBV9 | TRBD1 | CASSATGAINQPQHF | TGTGCCAGCAGCGCGACAGGGGCAATCAATCAGCCCCAGCATTTT
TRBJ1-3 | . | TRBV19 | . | CASSPGSAGNTIYF | TGTGCCAGTAGTCCAGGGTCAGCCGGAAACACCATATATTTT
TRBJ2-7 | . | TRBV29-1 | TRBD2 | CSAALTSGTEQYF | TGCAGCGCCGCCCTGACTAGCGGGACCGAGCAGTACTTC
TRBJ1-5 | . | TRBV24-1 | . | CATSEPGQHQPQHF | TGTGCCACCAGTGAACCCGGACAACATCAGCCCCAGCATTTT
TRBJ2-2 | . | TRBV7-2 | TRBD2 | CASSFTSGRTNGELFF | TGTGCCAGCAGCTTTACTAGCGGGAGAACGAACGGGGAGCTGTTTTTT
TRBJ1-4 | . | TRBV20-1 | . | CSASYNEKLFF | TGCAGTGCTAGTTACAATGAAAAACTGTTTTTT
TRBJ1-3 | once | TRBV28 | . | CASSFWVGNTIYF | TGTGCCAGCAGTTTCTGGGTTGGAAACACCATATATTTT
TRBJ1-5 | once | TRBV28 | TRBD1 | CASSRLPGQGNSNQPQHF | TGTGCCAGCAGTCGCCTCCCGGGACAGGGAAATAGCAATCAGCCCCAGCATTTT
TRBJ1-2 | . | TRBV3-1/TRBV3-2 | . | CASSQVPGLAIGYTF | TGTGCCAGCAGCCAAGTTCCGGGGTTAGCTATTGGCTACACCTTC
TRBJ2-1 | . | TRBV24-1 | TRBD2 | CATSDYSGGANEQFF | TGTGCCACCAGTGATTACAGCGGGGGGGCCAATGAGCAGTTCTTC
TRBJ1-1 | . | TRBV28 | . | CASSLWATYEAFF | TGTGCCAGCAGTTTATGGGCAACGTATGAAGCTTTCTTT
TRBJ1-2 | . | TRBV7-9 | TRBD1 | CASSYGTDLTRGYTF | TGTGCCAGCAGCTACGGGACAGACCTCACGAGAGGCTACACCTTC
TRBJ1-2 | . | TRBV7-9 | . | CASSPALIVPEGYTF | TGTGCCAGCAGCCCTGCCCTTATTGTACCGGAGGGCTACACCTTC
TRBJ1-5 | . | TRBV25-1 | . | CASSRDKRWNQPQHF | TGTGCCAGCAGCCGGGACAAGAGATGGAATCAGCCCCAGCATTTT
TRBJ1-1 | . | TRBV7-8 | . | CASSLQGGLNTEAFF | TGTGCCAGCAGCTTACAGGGTGGGCTGAACACTGAAGCTTTCTTT
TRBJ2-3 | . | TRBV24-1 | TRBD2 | CATSASGRETDTQYF | TGTGCCACCAGTGCGAGCGGGAGGGAGACAGATACGCAGTATTTT
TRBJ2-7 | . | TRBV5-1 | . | CASSYGGMNEQYF | TGCGCCAGCAGCTACGGCGGGATGAACGAGCAGTACTTC
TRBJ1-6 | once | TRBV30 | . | CAWSARTGNSPLHF | TGTGCCTGGAGTGCCCGAACTGGGAATTCACCCCTCCACTTT
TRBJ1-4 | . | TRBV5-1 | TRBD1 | CASSFEIGTGREKLFF | TGCGCCAGCAGCTTTGAGATAGGGACAGGAAGAGAAAAACTGTTTTTT
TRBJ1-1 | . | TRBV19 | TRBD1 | CASSIEAGGNPTEAFF | TGTGCCAGTAGTATAGAGGCAGGGGGCAATCCCACTGAAGCTTTCTTT
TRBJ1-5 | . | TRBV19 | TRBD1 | CASSPRRDRANQPQHF | TGTGCCAGTAGTCCCCGCCGGGACAGGGCAAATCAGCCCCAGCATTTT
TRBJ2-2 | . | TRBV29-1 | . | CSADRSTGELFF | TGCAGCGCTGACAGGAGCACCGGGGAGCTGTTTTTT
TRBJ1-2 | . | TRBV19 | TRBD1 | CASTTAGGEGYTF | TGTGCCAGTACTACTGCAGGGGGCGAAGGCTACACCTTC
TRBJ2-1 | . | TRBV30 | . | CGLSLPYNEQFF | TGTGGCCTAAGCTTACCTTACAATGAGCAGTTCTTC
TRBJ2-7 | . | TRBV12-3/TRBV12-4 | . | CASSLGVADEQYF | TGTGCCAGCAGTTTAGGAGTGGCAGACGAGCAGTACTTC
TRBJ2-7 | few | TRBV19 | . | CASSIAGGWRYEQYF | TGTGCCAGTAGTATAGCGGGGGGCTGGCGATACGAGCAGTACTTC
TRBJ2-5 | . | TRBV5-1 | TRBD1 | CASSPGQGNGKTQYF | TGCGCCAGCAGCCCGGGACAGGGGAATGGAAAGACCCAGTACTTC
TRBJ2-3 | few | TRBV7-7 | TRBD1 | CASSLGDRTTDTQYF | TGTGCCAGCAGCTTAGGGGACAGGACCACAGATACGCAGTATTTT